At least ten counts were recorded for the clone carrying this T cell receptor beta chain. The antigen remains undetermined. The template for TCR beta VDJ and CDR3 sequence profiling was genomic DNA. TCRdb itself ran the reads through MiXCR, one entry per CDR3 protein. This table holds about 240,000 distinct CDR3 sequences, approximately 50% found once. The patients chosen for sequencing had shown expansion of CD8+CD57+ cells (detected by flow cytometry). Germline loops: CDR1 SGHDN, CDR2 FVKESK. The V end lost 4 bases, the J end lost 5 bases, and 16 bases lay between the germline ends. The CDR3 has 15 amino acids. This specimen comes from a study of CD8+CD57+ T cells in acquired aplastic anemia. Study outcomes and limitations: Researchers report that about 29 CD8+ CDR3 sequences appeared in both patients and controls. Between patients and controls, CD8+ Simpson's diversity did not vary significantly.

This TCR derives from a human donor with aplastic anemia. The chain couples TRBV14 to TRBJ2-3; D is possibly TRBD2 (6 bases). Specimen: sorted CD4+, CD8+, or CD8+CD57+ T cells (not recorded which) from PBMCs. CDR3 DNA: TGTGCCAGCAGCCCTACGGGCGGGATTTTAGATACGCAGTATTTT. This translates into CASSPTGGILDTQYF.